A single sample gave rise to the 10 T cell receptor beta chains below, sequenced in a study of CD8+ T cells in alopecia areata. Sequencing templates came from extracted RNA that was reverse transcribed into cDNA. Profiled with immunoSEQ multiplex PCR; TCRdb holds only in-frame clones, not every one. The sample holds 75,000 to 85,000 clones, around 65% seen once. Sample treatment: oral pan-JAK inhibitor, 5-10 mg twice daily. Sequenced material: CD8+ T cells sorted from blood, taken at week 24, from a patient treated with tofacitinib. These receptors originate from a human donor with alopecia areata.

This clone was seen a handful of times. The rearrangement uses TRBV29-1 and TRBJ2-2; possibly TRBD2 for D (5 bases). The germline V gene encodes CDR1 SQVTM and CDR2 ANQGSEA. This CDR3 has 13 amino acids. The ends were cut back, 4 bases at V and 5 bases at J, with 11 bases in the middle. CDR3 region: CSVVKAATGELFF. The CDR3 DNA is TGCAGCGTTGTCAAAGCGGCAACCGGGGAGCTGTTTTTT.

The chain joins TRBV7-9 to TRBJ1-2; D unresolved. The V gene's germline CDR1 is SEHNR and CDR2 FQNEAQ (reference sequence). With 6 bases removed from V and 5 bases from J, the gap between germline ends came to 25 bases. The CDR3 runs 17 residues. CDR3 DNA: TGTGCCAGCAGTTTACAACGGGGATCCGGAGCGCAGTATGGCTACACCTTC. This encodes CASSLQRGSGAQYGYTF.

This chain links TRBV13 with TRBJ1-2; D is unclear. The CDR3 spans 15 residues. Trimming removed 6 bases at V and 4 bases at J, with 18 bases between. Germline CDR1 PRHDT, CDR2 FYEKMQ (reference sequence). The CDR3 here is CASSEGSGRFYGYTF. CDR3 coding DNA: TGTGCCAGCAGTGAAGGGTCGGGCAGATTCTATGGCTACACCTTC. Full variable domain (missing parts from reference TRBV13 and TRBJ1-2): AAGVIQSPRHLIKEKRETATLKCYPIPRHDTVYWYQQGPGQDPQFLISFYEKMQSDKGSIPDRFSAQQFSDYHSELNMSSLELGDSALYFCASSEGSGRFYGYTFGSGTRLTVV.

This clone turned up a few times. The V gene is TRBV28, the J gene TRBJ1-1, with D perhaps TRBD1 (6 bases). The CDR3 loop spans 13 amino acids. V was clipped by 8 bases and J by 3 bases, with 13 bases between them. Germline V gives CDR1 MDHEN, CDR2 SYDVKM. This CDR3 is CASSRRGDTEAFF. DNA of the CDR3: TGTGCCAGCTCTAGAAGGGGGGACACTGAAGCTTTCTTT.

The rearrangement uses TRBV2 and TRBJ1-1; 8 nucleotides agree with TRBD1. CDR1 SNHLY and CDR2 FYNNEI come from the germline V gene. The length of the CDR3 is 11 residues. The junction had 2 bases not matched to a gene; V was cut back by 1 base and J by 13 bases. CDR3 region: CASSEGTGIFF. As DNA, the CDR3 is TGTGCCAGCAGTGAAGGGACAGGGATTTTCTTT.

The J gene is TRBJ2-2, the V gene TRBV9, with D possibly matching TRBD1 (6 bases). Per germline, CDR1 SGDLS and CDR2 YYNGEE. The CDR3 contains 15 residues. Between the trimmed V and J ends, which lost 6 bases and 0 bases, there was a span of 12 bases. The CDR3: CASTPGQSNTGELFF. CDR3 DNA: TGTGCCAGCACCCCCGGACAGTCGAACACCGGGGAGCTGTTTTTT. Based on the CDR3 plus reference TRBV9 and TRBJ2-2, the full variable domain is DSGVTQTPKHLITATGQRVTLRCSPRSGDLSVYWYQQSLDQGLQFLIQYYNGEERAKGNILERFSAQQFPDLHSELNLSSLELGDSALYFCASTPGQSNTGELFFGEGSRLTVL.

CDR3 sequence reads: CSAGQGSGGELFF. The DNA for the CDR3 is TGCAGCGCTGGACAGGGTAGTGGCGGGGAGCTGTTTTTT. The chain links TRBV29-1 to TRBJ2-2; 8 bases are shared with TRBD1. V shed 7 bases and J 7 bases; nucleotides not matched to a gene: 8. The CDR3 length is 13 residues. Germline V gene data show CDR1 as SQVTM and CDR2 as ANQGSEA.

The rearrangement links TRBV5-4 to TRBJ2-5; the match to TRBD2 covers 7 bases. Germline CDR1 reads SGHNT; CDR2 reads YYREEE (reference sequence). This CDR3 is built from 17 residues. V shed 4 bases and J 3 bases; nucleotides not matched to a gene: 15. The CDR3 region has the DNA TGTGCCAGCAGCACCATCCCCCGGACTAGAGGCGAAGAGACCCAGTACTTC. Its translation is CASSTIPRTRGEETQYF.

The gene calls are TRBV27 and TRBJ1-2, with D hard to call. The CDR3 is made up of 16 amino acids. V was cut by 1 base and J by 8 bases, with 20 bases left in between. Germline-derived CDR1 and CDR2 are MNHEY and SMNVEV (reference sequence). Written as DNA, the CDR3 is TGTGCCAGCAGTTTATATGATATCGGCTACGTCGGGGGCTACACCTTC. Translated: CASSLYDIGYVGGYTF.

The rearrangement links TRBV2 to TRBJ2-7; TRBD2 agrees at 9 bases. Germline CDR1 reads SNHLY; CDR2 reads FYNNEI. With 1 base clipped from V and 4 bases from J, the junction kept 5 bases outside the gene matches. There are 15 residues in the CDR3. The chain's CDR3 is CASSEGLAGKYEQYF. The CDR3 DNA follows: TGTGCCAGCAGTGAAGGCCTAGCGGGGAAATACGAGCAGTACTTC.